One sample yielded the 21 T cell receptor beta chains listed below, sequenced in a study of regulatory T cells in long-lasting Graves disease. Sequencing libraries for TCR beta were prepared with iRepertoire HTBI primers and Arm-PCR of CDR3 regions. One entry per CDR3 protein, called by TCRdb with MiXCR from the multiplex PCR reads. This repertoire shows approximately 400,000 distinct CDR3 sequences, around 16% found once; its top ten account for around a fifth. Described time point: newly diagnosed GD, antithyroid drugs for less than 3 months. Extracted RNA from PBMCs served as the source of the TCR library. The input for sequencing was peripheral blood mononuclear cells (PBMCs), taken at new diagnosis, from a patient treated with antithyroid drugs. The receptor source for this set is a female donor with Graves disease.

This clonotype was counted ten times or more. The rearrangement links TRBV7-2 to TRBJ1-5, with a weak D call TRBD1 (5 bases). The germline CDR1 and CDR2 sequences are SGHTA and FQGNSA. V dropped 1 base and J dropped 7 bases, with 14 bases sitting between them. The CDR3 sequence is 15 residues long. The CDR3 protein is CASSLDAGEEQPQHF. Here the CDR3 DNA reads TGTGCCAGCAGCTTAGATGCGGGGGAGGAACAGCCCCAGCATTTT.

The chain carries TRBV3-1 and TRBJ2-1; 10 bases align to TRBD1. The ends lost 7 bases at V and 2 bases at J; junction bases unmatched: 2. The V gene's germline CDR1 is LGHDT and CDR2 YNNKEL (reference sequence). The CDR3 consists of 14 residues. The chain's CDR3 is CASKGQGAYNEQFF. Here the CDR3 DNA reads TGTGCCAGCAAAGGACAGGGGGCCTACAATGAGCAGTTCTTC.

This clonotype was recorded at least ten times. The V call is TRBV29-1, the J call TRBJ2-7, with D possibly being TRBD2 (5 bases). The CDR3 is 13 residues long. Trimming took 2 bases from V and 3 from J, leaving 11 bases between them. In germline, CDR1 is SQVTM, CDR2 ANQGSEA. The CDR3 loop reads CSVESGFGYEQYF. The CDR3 coding sequence is TGCAGCGTTGAATCGGGATTCGGCTACGAGCAGTACTTC.

V gene TRBV6-2 or TRBV6-3 combines with J gene TRBJ1-3; 8 bases are shared with TRBD1. From germline, CDR1 is MNHEY and CDR2 SVGEGT. The ends lost 4 bases at V and 2 bases at J; junction bases unmatched: 10. The CDR3 covers 17 residues. The CDR3 nucleotides read TGTGCCAGCAGTTCTCCCTCCAGGGGGCCTGCTGGAAACACCATATATTTT. It encodes CASSSPSRGPAGNTIYF.

In its sample, this clonotype was seen many times. CDR3 amino acids: CASRGTHGINTEAFF. For the CDR3, the DNA is TGCGCCAGCAGAGGGACCCACGGAATAAACACTGAAGCTTTCTTT. This sequence joins TRBV5-1 and TRBJ1-1, with D maybe TRBD1 (5 bases). CDR3 length: 15 amino acids. Per the germline V gene, CDR1 is SGHRS and CDR2 is YFSETQ. Trimming stripped 5 bases from V and 2 bases from J, with 16 bases between.

This clonotype has ten or more counts. The genes are TRBV11-2 and TRBJ1-2, with 7 bases identical to TRBD1. Germline V gene sequence: CDR1 SGHAT, CDR2 FQNNGV. Trimming at V came to 1 base and at J to 8 bases, leaving 10 bases not matched to a gene. This CDR3 comprises 15 residues. CDR3 sequence (DNA): TGTGCCAGCAGCTTAGCCCTTGACAGGGTGGGGGGCTACACCTTC. Its translation is CASSLALDRVGGYTF.

There are many counts of this clonotype. The CDR3: CASTPMDRGLEQYF. The CDR3 DNA follows: TGTGCCAGCACCCCCATGGACAGGGGCTTGGAGCAGTACTTC. The chain joins TRBV2 to TRBJ2-7; 9 bases line up with TRBD1. Trimming cost V 7 bases and J 7 bases; bases outside gene matches: 11. Per germline, CDR1 SNHLY and CDR2 FYNNEI. This CDR3 contains 14 residues.

Many counts were recorded for this clonotype. At one boundary the junction diverges from the germline segment, which might be a read error. The genes are TRBV4-1 and TRBJ1-2; D is unclear. Germline V gene sequence: CDR1 MGHRA, CDR2 YSYEKL. This CDR3 comprises 16 residues. This CDR3 reads CASGQPSRGANYGYTF. The CDR3 bases are TGCGCCAGCGGCCAACCTTCACGTGGAGCTAACTATGGCTACACCTTC.

In this sample, this clonotype turned up many times. The rearrangement uses TRBV29-1 and TRBJ1-2; no clear D. The CDR3 sequence is 19 residues long. CDR1 and CDR2 from the germline V gene are SQVTM and ANQGSEA. Trimming shortened V by 7 bases and J by 2 bases, and 32 bases separated the two germline ends. The CDR3 region is CSARTTGRRTRSENYGYTF. DNA of the CDR3: TGCAGCGCCCGGACGACCGGACGGAGGACGAGGTCTGAGAACTATGGCTACACCTTC.

This clonotype was picked up many times. The genes are TRBV18 and TRBJ1-2, with 7 bases matching TRBD1. CDR3 length: 13 amino acids. V was pared by 3 bases and J by 7 bases, with 5 bases of the junction left unmatched. Germline V CDR1 and CDR2: KGHSH, LQKENI. CDR3 loop: CASSPQTGLGYTF. The CDR3 coding sequence is TGTGCCAGCTCACCCCAGACAGGGCTTGGCTACACCTTC.

The table lists this clonotype with many counts. The rearrangement links TRBV6-5 to TRBJ1-4; TRBD1 agrees at 8 bases. The CDR3 length is 15 residues. V lost 2 bases and J lost 7; bases outside the gene matches: 6. The germline V gene has CDR1 MNHEY and CDR2 SVGAGI. As DNA, the CDR3 is TGTGCCAGCAGTTACGGGGCAGGGGGCAGTGAAAAACTGTTTTTT. Translation gives CASSYGAGGSEKLFF.

CDR3 sequence (DNA): TGTGCCAGCAGCTCACACAGGGGGCGCAACTATGGCTACACCTTC. This sequence encodes CASSSHRGRNYGYTF. This sequence joins TRBV11-2 and TRBJ1-2, with 9 bases lining up with TRBD1. V trimming: 4 bases; J trimming: 2 bases; junction bases outside the gene matches: 5. Germline CDR1 reads SGHAT; CDR2 reads FQNNGV. The CDR3 totals 15 residues. The full variable domain, in which reference TRBV11-2 and TRBJ1-2 provide the parts outside the CDR3, is EAGVAQSPRYKIIEKRQSVAFWCNPISGHATLYWYQQILGQGPKLLIQFQNNGVVDDSQLPKDRFSAERLKGVDSTLKIQPAKLEDSAVYLCASSSHRGRNYGYTFGSGTRLTVV.

The genes are TRBV5-6 and TRBJ1-4; D is unresolved. CDR1 is SGHDT and CDR2 is YYEEEE in the germline V gene. V was trimmed by 4 bases and J by 6 bases, leaving 13 bases between them. This CDR3 is 14 amino acids long. The CDR3 protein is CASSTALIDEKLFF. CDR3 sequence (DNA): TGTGCCAGCAGCACAGCCCTGATCGATGAAAAACTGTTTTTT.

This chain uses TRBV3-1 with TRBJ2-7; unclear D gene. Per the germline V gene, CDR1 is LGHDT and CDR2 is YNNKEL (reference sequence). V gave up 4 bases and J gave up 2 bases, with 9 bases separating them. This CDR3 has 13 residues. CDR3 region: CASSPSDPYEQYF. As DNA, the CDR3 is TGTGCCAGCAGCCCATCAGACCCCTACGAGCAGTACTTC.

The chain joins TRBV10-1 to TRBJ1-3; TRBD1 is a possible D gene (6 bases). In germline, CDR1 is WNHNN, CDR2 SYGVQD (reference sequence). The CDR3 extends over 12 amino acids. Trimming shortened V by 6 bases and J by 8 bases, and 11 bases separated the two germline ends. CDR3 protein: CASSPGVDTIYF. The CDR3 nucleotides are TGCGCCAGCAGCCCAGGGGTGGACACCATATATTTT.

In this sample, this clonotype turned up many times. The chain recombines TRBV6-1 with TRBJ1-2; tentative D call: TRBD1 (5 bases). Germline CDR1 and CDR2: MNHNS and SASEGT. The CDR3 loop spans 13 amino acids. V lost 7 bases, J lost 2 bases, and 11 bases lay in between. The CDR3 reads CASTGTENYGYTF. In DNA form, the CDR3 reads TGTGCCAGCACAGGGACGGAGAACTATGGCTACACCTTC.

This clonotype appeared a few times. The chain employs TRBV28 and TRBJ1-5, with 8 bases aligning to TRBD1. This CDR3 comprises 14 residues. Germline trimming cut 2 bases from V and 6 bases from J; bases unmatched to any gene: 3. CDR1 and CDR2 (germline): MDHEN, SYDVKM. The CDR3: CASSLHRGGQPQHF. The CDR3, as DNA: TGTGCCAGCAGTTTACACAGGGGGGGTCAGCCCCAGCATTTT.

This clonotype has more than one count but fewer than ten. J is TRBJ2-1 and V is TRBV12-3 or TRBV12-4; D gene ambiguous. This CDR3 spans 14 amino acids. V gave up 3 bases and J gave up 4 bases, with 10 bases separating them. CDR3 amino acids: CASSLGREYNEQFF. The CDR3 DNA sequence: TGTGCCAGCAGTTTGGGCAGAGAATACAATGAGCAGTTCTTC.

This clonotype occurred many times. This chain uses TRBV5-1 with TRBJ2-5, with a possible D match to TRBD1 (6 bases). Trimming left V 0 bases short and J 4 bases short, with 10 bases between. This CDR3 comprises 14 residues. Germline CDR1 and CDR2: SGHRS and YFSETQ. The CDR3 bases are TGCGCCAGCAGCTTGGCGGACAGAAGAGAGACCCAGTACTTC. Protein sequence: CASSLADRRETQYF.

This clonotype occurred many times. This chain joins TRBV18 and TRBJ1-2; no reliable D call. Trimming shortened V by 6 bases and J by 8 bases, and 16 bases separated the two germline ends. Germline lookup yields CDR1 KGHSH and CDR2 LQKENI. This CDR3 has 13 amino acids. The CDR3 nucleotides are TGTGCCAGCTCCGTAATGATCAGTCCGGGCTACACCTTC. Protein product: CASSVMISPGYTF.

At least ten counts were recorded for this clonotype. The chain couples TRBV6-2 or TRBV6-3 to TRBJ2-1, with D perhaps TRBD1 or TRBD2 (5 bases each). This CDR3 comprises 16 residues. Germline V lookup: CDR1 MNHEY, CDR2 SVGEGT. V was cut by 6 bases and J by 8 bases, with 23 bases left in between. The CDR3 nucleotides read TGTGCCAGCAGCGACCGTAGGTGGGGGATTACATATGAGCAGTTCTTC. This codes for CASSDRRWGITYEQFF.